Presented here are 10 T cell receptor beta chains from one specimen sequenced in a study of Ad26.COV2.S vaccination and SARS-CoV-2 variants. Specified treatment: some 20 received Ad26.COV2.S at low or high dose, single or two shots; 5 received placebo; per-sample allocation not given. Vaccine and placebo recipients were sampled on day 63 after the first injection. Data came from immunoSEQ multiplex PCR; TCRdb stores just in-frame clones and leaves some out. The sample lists about 350,000 clones, around nine tenths occurring once. Sequenced material: peripheral blood, taken in a trial of Ad26.COV2.S vaccine versus placebo. The source is a person aged 18-65 years who received the Ad26.COV2.S COVID-19 vaccine or a placebo.

V usage is TRBV24-1 and J usage is TRBJ2-1; 10 bases line up with TRBD2. J gave up 2 bases and V 3 bases, and 6 bases lay outside the gene matches. CDR3 size: 17 residues. The germline CDR1 and CDR2 sequences are KGHDR and SFDVKD. The CDR3 loop is CATSDRWTSGTYNEQFF. CDR3 DNA: TGTGCCACCAGTGATCGATGGACTAGCGGAACCTACAATGAGCAGTTCTTC.

This CDR3 reads CASSLLGNTIYF. The DNA of the CDR3 is TGTGCCAGCAGCTTACTCGGAAACACCATATATTTT. The rearrangement uses TRBV7-6 and TRBJ1-3; D is unclear. The CDR3 covers 12 residues. Germline loops: CDR1 SGHVS, CDR2 FNYEAQ. The V end was cut by 2 bases, the J end by 4 bases, with 3 bases between. Full variable domain (outside the CDR3, taken from reference TRBV7-6 and TRBJ1-3): GAGVSQSPRYKVTKRGQDVALRCDPISGHVSLYWYRQALGQGPEFLTYFNYEAQQDKSGLPNDRFSAERPEGSISTLTIQRTEQRDSAMYRCASSLLGNTIYFGEGSWLTVV.

This clone has just a few counts. The genes are TRBV18 and TRBJ1-5; perhaps TRBD1 as D (5 bases). CDR1 is KGHSH and CDR2 is LQKENI in the germline V gene. This CDR3 is 15 amino acids long. Trimming took 2 bases from V and 7 from J, leaving 15 bases between them. The CDR3 DNA sequence: TGTGCCAGCTCACCATCGGGGGACTCCCGGCAGCCCCAGCATTTT. Translation: CASSPSGDSRQPQHF. Full variable domain (outside the CDR3, taken from reference TRBV18 and TRBJ1-5): NAGVMQNPRHLVRRRGQEARLRCSPMKGHSHVYWYRQLPEEGLKFMVYLQKENIIDESGMPKERFSAEFPKEGPSILRIQQVVRGDSAAYFCASSPSGDSRQPQHFGDGTRLSIL.

The rearrangement links TRBV7-9 to TRBJ1-6, with a possible D match to TRBD1 (6 bases). Trimming pared 5 bases from V and 8 bases from J, leaving 13 bases between. Germline CDR1 SEHNR, CDR2 FQNEAQ (reference sequence). This CDR3 spans 14 amino acids. The CDR3: CASSQPGHHSPLHF. The CDR3 nucleotides read TGTGCCAGCAGCCAACCGGGACACCATTCACCCCTCCACTTT.

The V gene is TRBV18, the J gene TRBJ1-1; D may be TRBD1 (6 bases). Germline V gene sequence: CDR1 KGHSH, CDR2 LQKENI. The CDR3 length is 13 residues. V shed 4 bases and J shed 1 base, with 7 bases lying between them. The CDR3 region is CASSRGANTEAFF. DNA for the CDR3: TGTGCCAGCTCACGGGGGGCGAACACTGAAGCTTTCTTT.

The rearrangement uses TRBV4-2 and TRBJ1-6; TRBD1 aligns across 7 bases. CDR3 length: 16 amino acids. The V segment lost 4 bases and the J segment 4 bases; nucleotides outside the gene matches: 7. Per germline, CDR1 LGHNA and CDR2 YNFKEQ. The CDR3 is CASSPRSRGYNSPLHF. As DNA, the CDR3 is TGTGCCAGCAGCCCCCGAAGCAGGGGGTATAATTCACCCCTCCACTTT.

The chain couples TRBV11-2 to TRBJ2-1; 15 bases align to TRBD2. Per germline, CDR1 SGHAT and CDR2 FQNNGV. The CDR3 sequence is 16 residues long. V lost 4 bases to trimming and J lost 7 bases; unmatched junction nucleotides: 5. The CDR3 nucleotides are TGTGCCAGCAGCTCCGGACTAGCGGGAGGGCTGAATGAGCAGTTCTTC. Translation gives CASSSGLAGGLNEQFF.

This clone was recorded only once. The chain joins TRBV11-2 to TRBJ2-1; the match to TRBD2 covers 8 bases. The CDR3 has 15 amino acids. V shed 6 bases, J shed 5 bases, and the junction held 9 bases outside the gene matches. Germline loops: CDR1 SGHAT, CDR2 FQNNGV. The CDR3 DNA reads as TGTGCCAGCAGTAGGGGTAGCGGGAATCACAATGAGCAGTTCTTC. Its protein is CASSRGSGNHNEQFF.

This chain uses TRBV4-3 with TRBJ1-1; tentative D call: TRBD1 (5 bases). V shed 1 base and J shed 5 bases, with 14 bases lying between them. Germline CDR1 LGHNA, CDR2 YSLEER. This CDR3 has 15 amino acids. This CDR3 is CASSQVFRGGTEAFF. CDR3 nucleotide sequence: TGCGCCAGCAGCCAAGTATTTAGGGGTGGAACTGAAGCTTTCTTT.

There are a few counts of this clone. This chain connects TRBV7-2 to TRBJ2-7; 8 nucleotides line up with TRBD2. The CDR3 loop spans 13 amino acids. The V and J ends lost 5 bases and 5 bases, in that order; junction bases with no gene match: 5. Germline CDR1 is SGHTA and CDR2 is FQGNSA. The CDR3, as DNA: TGTGCCAGCAGCCCCCAGCGGGAGAACGAGCAGTACTTC. Translation gives CASSPQRENEQYF.